A selection of T cell receptor beta chains follows, all from one sample in a study of shared clonotypes between healthy human individuals. Measured with immunoSEQ multiplex PCR; TCRdb has only the in-frame clones, and not every one. This table has 730,000 or so clones, less than 80% appearing once. The sample was memory CD4+ T cells sorted from blood. Every receptor here comes from a woman in her thirties in good health. CDR3s include the opening cysteine and the closing phenylalanine or tryptophan. Each record gives: D gene, V gene, J gene, clone size, CDR3 protein, CDR3 DNA. The D gene is left open where the match is weak. Size is omitted from some rows. Given values are once, few, many or a class for expanded clones.

.	TRBV5-4	TRBJ2-5	few	CASSLALGVQETQYF	TGTGCCAGCAGCTTGGCCTTGGGGGTACAAGAGACCCAGTACTTC
.	TRBV5-1	TRBJ2-1	.	CASSVASGSYNEQFF	TGCGCCAGTAGCGTAGCGTCCGGCTCCTACAATGAGCAGTTCTTC
.	TRBV7-2	TRBJ2-3	.	CASSITKTPSKHTQYF	TGTGCCAGCAGCATCACGAAGACCCCCTCTAAGCATACGCAGTATTTT
TRBD1	TRBV30	TRBJ1-5	.	CAWGGTEDYSGNF	TGTGCCTGGGGCGGGACAGAAGACTATTCGGGGAATTTT
TRBD1	TRBV10-2	TRBJ2-7	.	CASRVGTGFNEQYF	TGCGCCAGCAGGGTTGGGACAGGGTTTAACGAGCAGTACTTC
TRBD1	TRBV5-1	TRBJ1-1	.	CASRGQANTEAFF	TGCGCCAGCAGAGGACAGGCGAACACTGAAGCTTTCTTT
TRBD1	TRBV13	TRBJ2-7	.	CASSFRGSSYEQYF	TGTGCCAGCAGCTTCAGGGGGAGCTCCTACGAGCAGTACTTC
.	TRBV7-2	TRBJ2-3	.	CASSLIWGPTDTQYF	TGTGCCAGCAGCTTAATCTGGGGACCGACAGATACGCAGTATTTT
.	TRBV21-1	TRBJ2-7	few	CASSKARQDSYEQYF	TGTGCCAGCAGCAAAGCGCGGCAGGATTCATACGAGCAGTACTTC
.	TRBV28	TRBJ2-1	.	CASSPPGPHVDEQFF	TGTGCCAGCAGTCCCCCGGGTCCACATGTGGATGAGCAGTTCTTC
.	TRBV7-9	TRBJ2-7	.	CASSPLAYRLERYF	TGTGCCAGCAGCCCACTAGCCTACCGACTAGAAAGGTACTTC